This T cell receptor (beta chain) came from a study of patients and donors after allogeneic stem cell transplantation. V was clipped by 4 bases and J by 7 bases; unmatched bases: 5. Germline V CDR1 and CDR2: KGHDR, SFDVKD. The CDR3 is made up of 14 amino acids. TCRdb passed the RT-PCR reads through MiXCR, listing each CDR3 protein once. The sample has about 400,000 distinct CDR3 sequences, around 15% seen once. The sample taken for sequencing was blood, either unsorted or a sorted T cell fraction (not recorded which). The J gene is TRBJ1-4, the V gene TRBV24-1, with 7 bases fitting TRBD1. The origin of this receptor is a human donor who was either an allogeneic HSCT recipient or a stem cell or donor lymphocyte infusion donor (not recorded which). It is not recorded whose cells these are; they may come from a transplant donor. As DNA, the CDR3 is TGTGCCACCAGTGACCAGGGGGTCGGTGAAAAACTGTTTTTT. It encodes CATSDQGVGEKLFF.